This T cell receptor (beta chain) derives from a study of early T cells in non-severe SARS-CoV-2 infection. General study results and limits: Missing private and CD4 specificities, VDJdb matching favored anti-spike CD8 responses.

V lost 4 bases to trimming and J lost 3 bases, with 8 bases between them. The CDR3 loop spans 13 amino acids. This clonotype was counted a few times. The antigen remains unidentified. TCRdb ran MiXCR on the 5' RACE reads and lists one entry per CDR3 protein. This table holds about 99,000 distinct CDR3 sequences, approximately 17% found once. The sample comprised whole blood. The sequence came from an adult who was a healthcare worker with PCR-confirmed SARS-CoV-2 infection or an uninfected control (not recorded which). The rearrangement links TRBV12-3 or TRBV12-4 to TRBJ2-3; D is undetermined. The CDR3: CASSYPETDTQYF. DNA of the CDR3: TGTGCCAGCAGTTACCCAGAGACAGATACGCAGTATTTT.